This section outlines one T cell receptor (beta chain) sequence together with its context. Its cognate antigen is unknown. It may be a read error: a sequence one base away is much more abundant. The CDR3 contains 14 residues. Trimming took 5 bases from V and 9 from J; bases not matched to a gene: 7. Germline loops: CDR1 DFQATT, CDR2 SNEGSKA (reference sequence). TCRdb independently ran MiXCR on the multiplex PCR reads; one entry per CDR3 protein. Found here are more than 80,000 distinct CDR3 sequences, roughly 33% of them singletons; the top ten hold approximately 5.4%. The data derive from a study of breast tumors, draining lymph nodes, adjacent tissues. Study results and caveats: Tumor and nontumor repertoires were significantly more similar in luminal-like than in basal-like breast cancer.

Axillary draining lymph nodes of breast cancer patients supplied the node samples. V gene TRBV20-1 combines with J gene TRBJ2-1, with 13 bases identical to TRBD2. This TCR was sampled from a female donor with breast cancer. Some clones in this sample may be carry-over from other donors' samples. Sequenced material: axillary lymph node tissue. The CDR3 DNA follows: TGCAGTGCTCAACTAGCGGGGGGGAACACTGAGCAGTTCTTC. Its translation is CSAQLAGGNTEQFF.